These 6 T cell receptor beta chains were sequenced from one sample in a study of T cell changes during pregnancy in multiple sclerosis. Assay used: immunoSEQ multiplex PCR; TCRdb lists only in-frame clones, some missing. The data contain tens of thousands of clones, around 89% of them singletons. Sequenced material: CD8+ T cells from peripheral blood mononuclear cells, taken in the first trimester of pregnancy. These receptors all come from a female donor with multiple sclerosis, enrolled in a pregnancy study.

This clone was observed a single time. This chain joins TRBV29-1 and TRBJ2-7, with 8 nucleotides matching TRBD2. Trimming cost V 6 bases and J 5 bases; bases outside gene matches: 9. Germline lookup yields CDR1 SQVTM and CDR2 ANQGSEA. This CDR3 has 13 amino acids. CDR3 DNA: TGCAGCGTCTCCGGGGGGGATGCCCACGAGCAGTACTTC. Translation: CSVSGGDAHEQYF.

About this clone: One end of the junction does not line up with germline, which may come from a read error. CDR3 nucleotides: TGCAGTTCTAGCACAGATACGCAGTATTTT. Translating gives CSSSTDTQYF. The chain has TRBV20-1 and TRBJ2-3, with D unclear. Per the germline V gene, CDR1 is DFQATT and CDR2 is SNEGSKA (reference sequence). CDR3 length equals 10 residues.

This rearrangement joins TRBV9 to TRBJ2-2, with 11 bases aligning to TRBD2. Per the germline V gene, CDR1 is SGDLS and CDR2 is YYNGEE. There are 17 residues in the CDR3. With V trimmed by 0 bases and J by 0 bases, 1 base remained unmatched. CDR3 in amino acids: CASSVVAGGPNTGELFF. As DNA, the CDR3 is TGTGCCAGCAGCGTAGTAGCGGGAGGGCCGAACACCGGGGAGCTGTTTTTT.

The genes are TRBV29-1 and TRBJ2-2; 9 bases are shared with TRBD2. Germline V gene sequence: CDR1 SQVTM, CDR2 ANQGSEA. Losses at the gene ends were 5 bases for V and 2 bases for J; bases not matched to a gene: 3. This CDR3 contains 14 residues. The CDR3 DNA reads TGCAGCGTTCTGACTAGCGGTAACACCGGGGAGCTGTTTTTT. This gives the protein CSVLTSGNTGELFF.

This clone ranks as medium-sized. This chain uses TRBV11-2 with TRBJ1-2, with D possibly being TRBD1 (5 bases). In germline, CDR1 is SGHAT, CDR2 FQNNGV. With 4 bases removed from V and 5 bases from J, the gap between germline ends came to 14 bases. The CDR3 consists of 14 residues. CDR3 amino acids: CASSSQDSLYGYTF. The CDR3 bases are TGTGCCAGCAGCTCACAGGATTCCCTATATGGCTACACCTTC.

This chain joins TRBV27 and TRBJ2-7; 14 bases are shared with TRBD2. The CDR3 contains 17 residues. Germline-derived CDR1 and CDR2 are MNHEY and SMNVEV (reference sequence). Trimming removed 1 base from V and 9 bases from J; junction bases left unmatched: 11. This CDR3 is CASSLYGTSGSRVGQYF. In DNA, the CDR3 is TGTGCCAGCAGTTTATACGGGACTAGCGGGAGTCGAGTCGGGCAGTACTTC.